This T cell receptor beta chain came from a study of OX40 agonist ivuxolimab in advanced cancers. Repertoires were generated with immunoSEQ multiplex PCR, while TCRdb's copy carries only in-frame clones and drops some. The data show approximately 70,000 clones, 90% to 95% seen once. There are 18 residues in the CDR3. The V and J ends lost 6 bases and 5 bases respectively, with 28 bases between them. In germline, CDR1 is MDHEN, CDR2 SYDVKM. The specimen comprised CD4+ or CD8+ T cells sorted from blood, sampled in a trial of the OX40 agonist ivuxolimab. This sequence originates from an adult with an advanced solid tumor such as melanoma, head and neck, liver or kidney cancer. The chain is built from TRBV28 and TRBJ1-1; D perhaps matches TRBD1 (6 bases). In DNA form, the CDR3 reads TGTGCCAGCAGCTCCCCCGCCCTCGTGGGGGGCGCATGGACTGAAGCTTTCTTT. It specifies CASSSPALVGGAWTEAFF.